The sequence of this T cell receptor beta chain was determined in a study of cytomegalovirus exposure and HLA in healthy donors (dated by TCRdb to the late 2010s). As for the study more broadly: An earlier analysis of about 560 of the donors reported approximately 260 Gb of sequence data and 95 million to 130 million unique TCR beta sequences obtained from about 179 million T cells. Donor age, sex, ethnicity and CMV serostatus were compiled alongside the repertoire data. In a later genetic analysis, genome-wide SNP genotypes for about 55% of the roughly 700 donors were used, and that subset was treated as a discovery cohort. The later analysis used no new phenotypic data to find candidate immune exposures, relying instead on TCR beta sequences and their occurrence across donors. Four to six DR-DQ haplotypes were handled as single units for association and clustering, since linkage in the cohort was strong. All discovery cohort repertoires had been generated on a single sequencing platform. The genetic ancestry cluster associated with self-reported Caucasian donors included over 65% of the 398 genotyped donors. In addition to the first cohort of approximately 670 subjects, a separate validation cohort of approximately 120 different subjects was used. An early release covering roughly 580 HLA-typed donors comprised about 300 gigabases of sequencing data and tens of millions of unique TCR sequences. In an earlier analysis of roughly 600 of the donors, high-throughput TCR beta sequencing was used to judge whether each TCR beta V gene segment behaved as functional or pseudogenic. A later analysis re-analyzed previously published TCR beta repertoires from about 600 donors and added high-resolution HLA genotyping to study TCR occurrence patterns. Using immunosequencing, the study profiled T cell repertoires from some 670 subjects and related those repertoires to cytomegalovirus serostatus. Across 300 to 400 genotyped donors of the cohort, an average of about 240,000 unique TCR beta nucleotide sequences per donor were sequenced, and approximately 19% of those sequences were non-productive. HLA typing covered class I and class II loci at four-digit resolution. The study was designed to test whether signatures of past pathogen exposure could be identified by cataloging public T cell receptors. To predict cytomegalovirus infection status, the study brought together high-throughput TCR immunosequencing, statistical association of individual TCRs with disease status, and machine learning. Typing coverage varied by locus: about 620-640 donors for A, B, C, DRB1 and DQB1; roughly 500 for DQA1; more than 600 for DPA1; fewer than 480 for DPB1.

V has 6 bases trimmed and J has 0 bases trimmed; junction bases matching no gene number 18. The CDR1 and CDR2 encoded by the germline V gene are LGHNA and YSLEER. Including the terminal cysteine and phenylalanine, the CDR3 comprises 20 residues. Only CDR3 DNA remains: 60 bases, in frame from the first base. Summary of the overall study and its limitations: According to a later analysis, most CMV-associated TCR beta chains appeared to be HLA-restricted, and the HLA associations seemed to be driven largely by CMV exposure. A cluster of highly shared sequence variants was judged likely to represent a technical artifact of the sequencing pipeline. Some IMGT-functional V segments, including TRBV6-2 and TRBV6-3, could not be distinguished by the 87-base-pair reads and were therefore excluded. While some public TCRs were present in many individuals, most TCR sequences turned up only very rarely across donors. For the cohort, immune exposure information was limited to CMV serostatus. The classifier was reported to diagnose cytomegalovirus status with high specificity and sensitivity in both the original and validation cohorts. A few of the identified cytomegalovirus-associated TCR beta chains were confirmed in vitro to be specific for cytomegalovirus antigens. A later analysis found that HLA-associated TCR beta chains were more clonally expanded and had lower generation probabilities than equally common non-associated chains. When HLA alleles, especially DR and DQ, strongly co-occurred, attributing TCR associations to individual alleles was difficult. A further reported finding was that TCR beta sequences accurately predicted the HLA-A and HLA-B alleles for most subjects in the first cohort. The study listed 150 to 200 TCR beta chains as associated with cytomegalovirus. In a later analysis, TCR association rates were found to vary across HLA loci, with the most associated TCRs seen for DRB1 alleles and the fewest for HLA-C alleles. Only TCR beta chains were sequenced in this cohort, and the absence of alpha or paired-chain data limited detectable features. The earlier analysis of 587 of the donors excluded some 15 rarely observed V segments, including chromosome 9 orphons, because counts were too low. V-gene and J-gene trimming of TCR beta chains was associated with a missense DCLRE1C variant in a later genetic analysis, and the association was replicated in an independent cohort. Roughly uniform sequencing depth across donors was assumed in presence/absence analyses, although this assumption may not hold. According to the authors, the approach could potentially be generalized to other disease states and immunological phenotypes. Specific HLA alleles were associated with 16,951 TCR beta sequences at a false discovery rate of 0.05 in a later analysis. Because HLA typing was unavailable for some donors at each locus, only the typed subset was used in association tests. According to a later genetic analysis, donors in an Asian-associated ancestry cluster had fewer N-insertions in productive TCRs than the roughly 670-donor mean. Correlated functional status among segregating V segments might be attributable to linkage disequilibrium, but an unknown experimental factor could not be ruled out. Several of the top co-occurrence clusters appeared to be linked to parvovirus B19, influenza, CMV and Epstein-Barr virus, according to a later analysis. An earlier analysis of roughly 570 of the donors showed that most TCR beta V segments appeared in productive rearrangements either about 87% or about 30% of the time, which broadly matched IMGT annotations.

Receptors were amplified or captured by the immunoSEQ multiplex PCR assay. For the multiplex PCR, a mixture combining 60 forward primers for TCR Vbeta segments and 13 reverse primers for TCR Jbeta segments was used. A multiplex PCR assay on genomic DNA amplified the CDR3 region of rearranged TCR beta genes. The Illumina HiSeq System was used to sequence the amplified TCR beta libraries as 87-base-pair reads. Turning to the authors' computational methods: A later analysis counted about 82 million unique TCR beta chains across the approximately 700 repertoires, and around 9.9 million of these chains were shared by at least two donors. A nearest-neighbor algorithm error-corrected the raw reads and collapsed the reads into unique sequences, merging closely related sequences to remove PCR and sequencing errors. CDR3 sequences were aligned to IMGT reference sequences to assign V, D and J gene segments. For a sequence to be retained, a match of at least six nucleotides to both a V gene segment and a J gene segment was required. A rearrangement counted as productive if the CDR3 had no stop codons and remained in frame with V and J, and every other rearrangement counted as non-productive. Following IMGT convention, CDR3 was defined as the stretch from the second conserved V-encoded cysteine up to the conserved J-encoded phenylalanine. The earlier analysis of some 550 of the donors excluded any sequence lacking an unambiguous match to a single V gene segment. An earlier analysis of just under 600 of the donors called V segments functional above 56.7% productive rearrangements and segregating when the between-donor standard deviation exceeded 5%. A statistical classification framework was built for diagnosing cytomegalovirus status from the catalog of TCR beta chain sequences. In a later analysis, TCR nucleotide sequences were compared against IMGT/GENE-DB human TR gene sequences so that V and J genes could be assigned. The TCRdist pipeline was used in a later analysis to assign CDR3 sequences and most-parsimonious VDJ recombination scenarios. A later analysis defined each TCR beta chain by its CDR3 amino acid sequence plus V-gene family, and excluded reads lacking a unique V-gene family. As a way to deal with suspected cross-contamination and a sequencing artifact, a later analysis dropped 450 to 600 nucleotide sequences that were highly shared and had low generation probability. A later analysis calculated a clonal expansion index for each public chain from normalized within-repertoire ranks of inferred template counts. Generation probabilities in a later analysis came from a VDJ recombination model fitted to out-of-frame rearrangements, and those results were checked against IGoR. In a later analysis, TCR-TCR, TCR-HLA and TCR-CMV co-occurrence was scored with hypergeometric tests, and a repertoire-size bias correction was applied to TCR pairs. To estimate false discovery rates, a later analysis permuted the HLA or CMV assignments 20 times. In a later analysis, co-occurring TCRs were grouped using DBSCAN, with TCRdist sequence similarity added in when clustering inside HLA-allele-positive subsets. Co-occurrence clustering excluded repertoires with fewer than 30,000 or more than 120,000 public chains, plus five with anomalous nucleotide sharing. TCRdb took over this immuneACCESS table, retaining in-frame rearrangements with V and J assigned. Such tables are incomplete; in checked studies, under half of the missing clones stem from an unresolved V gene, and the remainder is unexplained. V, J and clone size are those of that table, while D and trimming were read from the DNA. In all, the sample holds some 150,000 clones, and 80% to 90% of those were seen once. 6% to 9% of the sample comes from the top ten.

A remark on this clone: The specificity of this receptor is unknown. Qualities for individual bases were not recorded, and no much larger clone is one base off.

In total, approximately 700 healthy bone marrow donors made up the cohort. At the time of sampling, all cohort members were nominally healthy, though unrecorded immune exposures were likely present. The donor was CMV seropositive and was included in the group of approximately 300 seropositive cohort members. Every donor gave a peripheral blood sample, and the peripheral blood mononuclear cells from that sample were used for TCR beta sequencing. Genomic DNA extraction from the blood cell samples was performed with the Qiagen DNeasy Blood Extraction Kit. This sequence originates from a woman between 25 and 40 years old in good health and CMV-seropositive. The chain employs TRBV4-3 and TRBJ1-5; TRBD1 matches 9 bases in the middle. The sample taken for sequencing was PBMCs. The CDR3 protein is CASSEVRPGQGLCSNQPQHF. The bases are TGCGCCAGCAGTGAAGTGCGACCGGGACAGGGACTGTGTAGCAATCAGCCCCAGCATTTT.